This T cell receptor (beta chain) was identified in a study of T cell repertoires in cytomegalovirus infection. Study-level information: CMV epitopes used comprised recently identified HLA-C-restricted ones and well-studied HLA-B-restricted ones. Indications came from public TCR beta signatures; they pointed to CMV infection and to a matching HLA type. Points from the study as a whole: HLA-C-restricted CMV-specific TCR beta clonotypes prevailed in the ex vivo response. Cumulative public TCR beta family frequency identified carriers of CMV plus the relevant HLA.

The CDR3 covers 12 residues. Trimming took off 4 bases at V and 9 bases at J, with 10 bases between the two ends. This clonotype was counted between two and nine times. Its target is unknown. TCRdb re-derived calls from the reads in MiXCR, one entry per CDR3 protein. The sample has around 750,000 distinct CDR3 sequences; around a third are singletons. This sequence originates from a human donor in good health (CMV status not recorded). Some clones in this sample may be carry-over from other donors' samples. Here the sequenced sample was cultured CD8+ T cells from PBMCs, taken from culture after CMV antigen stimulation. The chain employs TRBV12-3 or TRBV12-4 and TRBJ2-1; D could derive from TRBD1 or TRBD2 (5 bases each). The CDR3: CASSWDPREQFF. DNA of the CDR3: TGTGCCAGCAGTTGGGACCCCCGTGAGCAGTTCTTC.